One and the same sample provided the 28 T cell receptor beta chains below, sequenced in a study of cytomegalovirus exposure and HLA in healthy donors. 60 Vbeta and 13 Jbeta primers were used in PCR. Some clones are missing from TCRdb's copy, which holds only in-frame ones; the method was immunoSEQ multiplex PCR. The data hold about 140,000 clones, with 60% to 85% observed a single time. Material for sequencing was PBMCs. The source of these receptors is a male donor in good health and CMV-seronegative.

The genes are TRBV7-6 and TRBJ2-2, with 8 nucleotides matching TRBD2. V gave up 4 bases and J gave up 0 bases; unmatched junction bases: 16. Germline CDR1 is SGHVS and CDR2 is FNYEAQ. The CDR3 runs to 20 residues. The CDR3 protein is CASSWGGDSGDLANTGELFF. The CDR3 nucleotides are TGTGCCAGCAGCTGGGGGGGGGATAGCGGGGACCTCGCGAACACCGGGGAGCTGTTTTTT.

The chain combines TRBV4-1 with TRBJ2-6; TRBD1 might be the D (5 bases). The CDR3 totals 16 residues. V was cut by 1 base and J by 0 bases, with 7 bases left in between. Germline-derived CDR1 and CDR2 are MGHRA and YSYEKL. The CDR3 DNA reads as TGCGCCAGCAGCCAAGGCAGGGCCTCTGGGGCCAACGTCCTGACTTTC. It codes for CASSQGRASGANVLTF.

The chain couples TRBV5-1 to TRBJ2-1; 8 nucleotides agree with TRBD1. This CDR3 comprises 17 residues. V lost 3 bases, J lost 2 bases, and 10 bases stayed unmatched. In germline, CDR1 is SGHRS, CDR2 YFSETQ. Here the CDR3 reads CASSYNLDRGAYNEQFF. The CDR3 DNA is TGCGCCAGCAGCTACAACCTAGACAGGGGTGCCTACAATGAGCAGTTCTTC.

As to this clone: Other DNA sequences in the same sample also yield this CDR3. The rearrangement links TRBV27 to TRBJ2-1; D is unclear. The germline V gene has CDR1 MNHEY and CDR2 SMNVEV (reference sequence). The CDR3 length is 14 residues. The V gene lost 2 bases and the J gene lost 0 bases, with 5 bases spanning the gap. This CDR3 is CASSLADSYNEQFF. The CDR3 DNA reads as TGTGCCAGCAGTTTAGCGGACTCCTACAATGAGCAGTTCTTC.

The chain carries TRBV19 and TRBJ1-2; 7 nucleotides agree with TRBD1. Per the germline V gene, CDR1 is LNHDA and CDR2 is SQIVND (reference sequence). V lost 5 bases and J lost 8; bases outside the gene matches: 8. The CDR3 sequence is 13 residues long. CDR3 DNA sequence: TGTGCCAGTAGTCTGACAGGGTCGGGGGGCTACACCTTC. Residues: CASSLTGSGGYTF.

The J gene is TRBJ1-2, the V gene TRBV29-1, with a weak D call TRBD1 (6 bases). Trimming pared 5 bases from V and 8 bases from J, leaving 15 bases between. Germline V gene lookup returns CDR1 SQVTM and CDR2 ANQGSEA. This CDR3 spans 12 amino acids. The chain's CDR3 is CSVSQGTLGYTF. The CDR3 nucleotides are TGCAGCGTTTCACAGGGAACCCTCGGCTACACCTTC.

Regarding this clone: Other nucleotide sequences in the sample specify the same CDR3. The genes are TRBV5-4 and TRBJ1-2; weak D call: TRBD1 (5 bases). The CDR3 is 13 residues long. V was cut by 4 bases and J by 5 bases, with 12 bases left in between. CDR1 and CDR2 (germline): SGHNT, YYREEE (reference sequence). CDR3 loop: CASSLPGGYGYTF. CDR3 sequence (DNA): TGTGCCAGCAGCCTCCCGGGGGGGTATGGCTACACCTTC.

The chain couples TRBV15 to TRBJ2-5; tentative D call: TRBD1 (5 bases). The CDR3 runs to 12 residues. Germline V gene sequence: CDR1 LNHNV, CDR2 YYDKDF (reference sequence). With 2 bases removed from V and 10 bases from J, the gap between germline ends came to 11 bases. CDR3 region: CATSRPQQGQYF. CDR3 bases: TGTGCCACCAGCAGACCCCAGCAGGGCCAGTACTTC.

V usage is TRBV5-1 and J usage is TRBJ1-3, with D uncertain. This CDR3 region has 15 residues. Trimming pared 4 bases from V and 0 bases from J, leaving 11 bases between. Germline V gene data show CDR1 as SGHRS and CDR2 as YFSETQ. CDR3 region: CASSPIEPSGNTIYF. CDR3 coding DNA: TGCGCCAGCAGCCCAATAGAACCCTCTGGAAACACCATATATTTT. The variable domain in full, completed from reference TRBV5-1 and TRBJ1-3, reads KAGVTQTPRYLIKTRGQQVTLSCSPISGHRSVSWYQQTPGQGLQFLFEYFSETQRNKGNFPGRFSGRQFSNSRSEMNVSTLELGDSALYLCASSPIEPSGNTIYFGEGSWLTVV.

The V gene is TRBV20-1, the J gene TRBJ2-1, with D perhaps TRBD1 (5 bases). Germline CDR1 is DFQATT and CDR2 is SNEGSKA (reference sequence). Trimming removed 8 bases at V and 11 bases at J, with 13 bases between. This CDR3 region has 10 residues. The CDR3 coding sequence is TGCAGTCGGAAGGACAAGAAGCAGTTCTTC. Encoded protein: CSRKDKKQFF.

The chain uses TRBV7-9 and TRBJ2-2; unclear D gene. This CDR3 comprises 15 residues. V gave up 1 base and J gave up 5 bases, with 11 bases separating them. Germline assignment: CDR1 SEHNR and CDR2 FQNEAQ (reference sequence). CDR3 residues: CASSLVALSTGELFF. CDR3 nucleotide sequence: TGTGCCAGCAGCTTAGTAGCACTATCAACCGGGGAGCTGTTTTTT.

As DNA, the CDR3 is TGCAGCGTTGAAACCGACATTCAAGAGACCCAGTACTTC. This codes for CSVETDIQETQYF. The chain carries TRBV29-1 and TRBJ2-5, with D uncertain. V was pared by 2 bases and J by 2 bases, with 9 bases between. This CDR3 spans 13 amino acids. Germline CDR1 is SQVTM and CDR2 is ANQGSEA.

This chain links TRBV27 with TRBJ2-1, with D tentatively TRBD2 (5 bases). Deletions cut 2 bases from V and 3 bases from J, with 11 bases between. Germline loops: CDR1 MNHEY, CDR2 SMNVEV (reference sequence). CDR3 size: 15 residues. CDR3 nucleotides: TGTGCCAGCAGTTTAATTCGCGGGTACTACAATGAGCAGTTCTTC. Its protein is CASSLIRGYYNEQFF.

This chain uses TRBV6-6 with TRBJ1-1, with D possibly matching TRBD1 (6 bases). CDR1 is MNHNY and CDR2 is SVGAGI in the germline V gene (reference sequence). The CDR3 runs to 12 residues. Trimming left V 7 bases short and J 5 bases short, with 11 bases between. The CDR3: CASINRETEAFF. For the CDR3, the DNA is TGTGCCAGCATTAACAGGGAGACTGAAGCTTTCTTT.

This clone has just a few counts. CDR3 bases: TGCGCCAGCAGCTTACTAGCGGGAGGGCCAAGGAACGGGGAGCTGTTTTTT. The encoded protein is CASSLLAGGPRNGELFF. The rearrangement joins TRBV5-1 to TRBJ2-2; 13 bases align to TRBD2. Trimming at V came to 2 bases and at J to 7 bases, leaving 8 bases not matched to a gene. Germline CDR1 is SGHRS and CDR2 is YFSETQ. The CDR3 has 17 amino acids.

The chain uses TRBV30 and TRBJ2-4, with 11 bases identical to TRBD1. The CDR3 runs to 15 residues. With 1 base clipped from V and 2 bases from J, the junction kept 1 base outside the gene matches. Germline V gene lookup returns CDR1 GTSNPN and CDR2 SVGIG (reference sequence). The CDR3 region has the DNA TGTGCCTGGAGTGGGGACAGGGGGACCAAAAACATTCAGTACTTC. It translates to CAWSGDRGTKNIQYF.

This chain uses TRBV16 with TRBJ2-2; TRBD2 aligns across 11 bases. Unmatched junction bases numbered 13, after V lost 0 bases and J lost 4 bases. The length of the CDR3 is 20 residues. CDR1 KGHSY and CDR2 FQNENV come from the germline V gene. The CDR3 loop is CASSQSPLAGGPFVTGELFF. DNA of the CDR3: TGTGCCAGCAGCCAATCACCCTTAGCGGGGGGGCCGTTTGTCACCGGGGAGCTGTTTTTT.

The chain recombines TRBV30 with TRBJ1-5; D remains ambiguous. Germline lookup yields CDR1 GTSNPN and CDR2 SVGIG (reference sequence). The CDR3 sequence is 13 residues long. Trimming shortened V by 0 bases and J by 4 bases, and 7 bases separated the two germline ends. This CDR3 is CAWSVSGNQPQHF. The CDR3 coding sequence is TGTGCCTGGAGTGTGTCAGGAAATCAGCCCCAGCATTTT. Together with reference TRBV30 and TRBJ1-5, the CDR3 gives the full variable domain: SQTIHQWPATLVQPVGSPLSLECTVEGTSNPNLYWYRQAAGRGLQLLFYSVGIGQISSEVPQNLSASRPQDRQFILSSKKLLLSDSGFYLCAWSVSGNQPQHFGDGTRLSIL.

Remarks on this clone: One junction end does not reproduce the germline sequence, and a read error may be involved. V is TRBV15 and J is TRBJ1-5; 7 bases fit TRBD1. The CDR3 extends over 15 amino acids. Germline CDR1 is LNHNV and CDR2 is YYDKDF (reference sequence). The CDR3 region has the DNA TGTTCCACCAGCAGTCGGACAGGAAAGAATCAGCCCCAGCATTTT. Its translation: CSTSSRTGKNQPQHF.

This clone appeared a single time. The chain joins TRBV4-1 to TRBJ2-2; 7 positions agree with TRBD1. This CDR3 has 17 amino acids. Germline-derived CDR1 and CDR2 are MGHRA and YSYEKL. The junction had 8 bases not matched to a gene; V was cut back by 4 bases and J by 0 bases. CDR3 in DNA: TGCGCCAGCAGCCCACTAGGGACAGCAACGAACACCGGGGAGCTGTTTTTT. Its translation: CASSPLGTATNTGELFF.

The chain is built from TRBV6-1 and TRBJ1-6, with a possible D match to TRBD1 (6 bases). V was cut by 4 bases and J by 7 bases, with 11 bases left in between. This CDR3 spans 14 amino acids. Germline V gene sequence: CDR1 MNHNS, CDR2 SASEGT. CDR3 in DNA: TGTGCCAGCAGTGTGGAGGACAGCAATTCACCCCTCCACTTT. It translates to CASSVEDSNSPLHF.

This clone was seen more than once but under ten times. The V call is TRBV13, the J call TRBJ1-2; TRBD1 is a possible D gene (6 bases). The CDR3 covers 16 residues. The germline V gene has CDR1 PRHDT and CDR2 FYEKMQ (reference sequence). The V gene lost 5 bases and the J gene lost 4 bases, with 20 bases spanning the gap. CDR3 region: CASSPGGASRGYGYTF. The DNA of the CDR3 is TGTGCCAGCAGCCCCGGAGGTGCTTCCAGGGGCTATGGCTACACCTTC.

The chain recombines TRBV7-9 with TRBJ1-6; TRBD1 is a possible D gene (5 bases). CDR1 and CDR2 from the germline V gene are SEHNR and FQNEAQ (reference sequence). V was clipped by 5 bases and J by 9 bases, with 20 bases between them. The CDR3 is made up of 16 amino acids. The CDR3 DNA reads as TGTGCCAGCAGCCGTACCCAGGGTCAGGCGGTTTCACCCCTCCACTTT. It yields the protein CASSRTQGQAVSPLHF.

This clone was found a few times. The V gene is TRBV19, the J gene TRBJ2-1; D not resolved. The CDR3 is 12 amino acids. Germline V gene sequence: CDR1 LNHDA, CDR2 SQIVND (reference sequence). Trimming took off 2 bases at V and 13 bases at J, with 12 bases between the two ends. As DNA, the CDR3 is TGTGCCAGTAGTATACGCGCCGGTCCCCAGTTCTTC. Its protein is CASSIRAGPQFF.

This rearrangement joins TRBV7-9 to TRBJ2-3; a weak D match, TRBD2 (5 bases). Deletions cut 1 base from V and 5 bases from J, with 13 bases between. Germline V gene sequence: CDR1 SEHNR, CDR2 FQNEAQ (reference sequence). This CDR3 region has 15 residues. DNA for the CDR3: TGTGCCAGCAGCTTAGAAGGGATTGGAGGAGATACGCAGTATTTT. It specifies CASSLEGIGGDTQYF.

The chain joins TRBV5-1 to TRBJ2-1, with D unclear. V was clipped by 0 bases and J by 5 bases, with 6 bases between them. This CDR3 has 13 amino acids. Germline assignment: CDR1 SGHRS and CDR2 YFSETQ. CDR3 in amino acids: CASSLASDNEQFF. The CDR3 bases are TGCGCCAGCAGCTTGGCCTCGGACAATGAGCAGTTCTTC.

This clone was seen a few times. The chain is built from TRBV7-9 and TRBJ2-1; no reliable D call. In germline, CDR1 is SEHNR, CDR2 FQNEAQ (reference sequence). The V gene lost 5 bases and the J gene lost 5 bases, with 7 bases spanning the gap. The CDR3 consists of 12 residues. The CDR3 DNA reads TGTGCCAGCAGCCAACTAAACAATGAGCAGTTCTTC. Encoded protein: CASSQLNNEQFF.

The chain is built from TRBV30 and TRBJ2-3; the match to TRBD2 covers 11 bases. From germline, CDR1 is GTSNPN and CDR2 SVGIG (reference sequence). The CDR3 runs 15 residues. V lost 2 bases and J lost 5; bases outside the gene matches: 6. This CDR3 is CAWSPNGLAGDTQYF. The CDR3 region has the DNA TGTGCCTGGAGTCCAAATGGACTAGCGGGAGATACGCAGTATTTT.